This passage covers 20 T cell receptor beta chains from one sample sequenced in a study of regulatory T cells in long-lasting Graves disease. The authors built TCR beta libraries using iRepertoire HTBI primers and Arm-PCR of CDR3 regions. TCRdb re-analysed the multiplex PCR reads in MiXCR, keeping a single row per CDR3 protein. The sample holds some 350,000 distinct CDR3 sequences; roughly 16% are singletons and the top ten take over 20%. Time point specified: newly diagnosed GD, antithyroid drugs for less than 3 months. The TCR library was prepared using RNA isolated from PBMCs. This sample was shared with a second study, whose subject was T cells in Graves' hyperthyroidism and ophthalmopathy.

The material was peripheral blood mononuclear cells (PBMCs), obtained at new diagnosis, from a patient treated with antithyroid drugs. Receptor source: a woman aged 18 to 35 with Graves disease.

In this sample, this clonotype turned up many times. The V gene is TRBV12-3 or TRBV12-4, the J gene TRBJ2-1; 12 bases are a match to TRBD2. V lost 5 bases to trimming and J lost 9 bases; unmatched junction nucleotides: 8. CDR3 size: 15 residues. The CDR3 DNA reads as TGTGCCAGCAGTCCTAGCGGGGGGGCCTCTAGTGAGCAGTTCTTC. It yields the protein CASSPSGGASSEQFF.

This clonotype was detected only a few times. The rearrangement joins TRBV10-3 to TRBJ2-5; D possibly matches TRBD1 or TRBD2 (5 bases each). With 0 bases removed from V and 0 bases from J, the gap between germline ends came to 11 bases. The CDR3 sequence is 16 residues long. The V gene's germline CDR1 is ENHRY and CDR2 SYGVKD. CDR3 coding DNA: TGTGCCATCAGTGAGTCGTCAGGGACGCACCAAGAGACCCAGTACTTC. Translated, it gives CAISESSGTHQETQYF.

This clonotype was counted a few times. The chain employs TRBV14 and TRBJ2-4; 12 positions agree with TRBD1. The V gene's germline CDR1 is SGHDN and CDR2 FVKESK. Trimming removed 3 bases from V and 15 bases from J; junction bases left unmatched: 9. CDR3 size: 14 residues. The CDR3 sequence: CASSQRGQGALMYF. In nucleotides, the CDR3 is TGTGCCAGCAGCCAGAGGGGACAGGGGGCCCTCATGTACTTC.

This chain's CDR3 is CASSVVGARGNQPQHF. Written as DNA, the CDR3 is TGTGCCAGCAGTGTAGTAGGGGCGAGGGGCAATCAGCCCCAGCATTTT. The gene calls are TRBV2 and TRBJ1-5, with D maybe TRBD1 (5 bases). Germline CDR1 SNHLY, CDR2 FYNNEI. CDR3 size: 16 residues. The V end lost 4 bases, the J end lost 2 bases, and 15 bases lay between the germline ends.

The sample holds a few counts of this clonotype. The chain uses TRBV12-3 or TRBV12-4 and TRBJ1-2; 10 bases align to TRBD1. The CDR3 contains 14 residues. V lost 6 bases, J lost 4 bases, and 5 bases stayed unmatched. Here the CDR3 DNA reads TGTGCCAGCAGACGGGGACAGGGGTTCTATGGCTACACCTTC. It codes for CASRRGQGFYGYTF.

This clonotype has ten or more counts. J is TRBJ1-2 and V is TRBV7-9, with 9 nucleotides matching TRBD1. Germline assignment: CDR1 SEHNR and CDR2 FQNEAQ (reference sequence). The CDR3 is 14 amino acids. After removal of 4 bases from V and 5 bases from J, the junction contained 5 bases not matched to a gene. The CDR3 DNA follows: TGTGCCAGCAGCTCGGGACAGGGAAATTATGGCTACACCTTC. It yields the protein CASSSGQGNYGYTF.

There are many counts of this clonotype. This chain joins TRBV6-2 or TRBV6-3 and TRBJ1-2, with D unclear. This CDR3 comprises 13 residues. The germline CDR1 and CDR2 sequences are MNHEY and SVGEGT. V shed 2 bases and J shed 6 bases, with 10 bases lying between them. The CDR3 spells CASSYRDGDGYTF. CDR3 DNA sequence: TGTGCCAGCAGTTACAGGGATGGGGATGGCTACACCTTC.

This chain joins TRBV7-8 and TRBJ2-2; TRBD1 might be the D (5 bases). The CDR3 loop spans 21 amino acids. Germline V gene lookup returns CDR1 SGHVS and CDR2 FQNEAQ. Trimming removed 4 bases from V and 0 bases from J, with 27 bases in between. The CDR3 DNA sequence: TGTGCCAGCAGCTCCCGCGGCGCCACCCGACAGCCGGATACGAACACCGGGGAGCTGTTTTTT. This gives the protein CASSSRGATRQPDTNTGELFF.

As concerns this clonotype: One base away lies a much larger clone, so this may be a sequencing read error. CDR3 residues: CASSSTGTGMTGYTF. The CDR3, as DNA: TGTGCCAGCAGTAGTACCGGGACAGGCATGACTGGCTACACCTTC. This sequence joins TRBV28 and TRBJ1-2; 8 bases fit TRBD1. Germline V lookup: CDR1 MDHEN, CDR2 SYDVKM. Trimming cost V 5 bases and J 7 bases; bases outside gene matches: 12. The CDR3 covers 15 residues.

This clonotype was observed at least ten times. The genes are TRBV28 and TRBJ1-5; D remains unclear. V lost 2 bases and J lost 7, with 12 bases in between. Germline V gene sequence: CDR1 MDHEN, CDR2 SYDVKM. The CDR3 is made up of 14 amino acids. This CDR3 is CASSLSSGIQPQHF. As DNA, the CDR3 is TGTGCCAGCAGTTTAAGTTCTGGGATCCAGCCCCAGCATTTT.

At least ten counts were recorded for this clonotype. V usage is TRBV6-1 and J usage is TRBJ2-7; a weak D match, TRBD2 (5 bases). This CDR3 has 14 amino acids. V shed 6 bases and J shed 3 bases, with 15 bases lying between them. Germline lookup yields CDR1 MNHNS and CDR2 SASEGT. DNA for the CDR3: TGTGCCAGCAGCGCCTACGAGGGAGTCTACGAGCAGTACTTC. The encoded protein is CASSAYEGVYEQYF.

Remarks on this clonotype: A far larger clone is a single base away, which makes a read error likely. The chain couples TRBV7-4 to TRBJ2-7; 7 bases map to TRBD1. CDR3 length equals 14 residues. Trimming at V came to 5 bases and at J to 5 bases, leaving 9 bases not matched to a gene. Germline V lookup: CDR1 SGHVT, CDR2 SQSDAQ. The CDR3 region is CASSRDSPPDEQYF. Here the CDR3 DNA reads TGTGCCAGCAGCCGGGACAGCCCACCCGACGAGCAGTACTTC.

The table lists this clonotype with many counts. This chain uses TRBV7-2 with TRBJ2-7; weak D call: TRBD1 (5 bases). The V gene's germline CDR1 is SGHTA and CDR2 FQGNSA. The CDR3 totals 14 residues. Trimming left V 0 bases short and J 2 bases short, with 8 bases between. Written as DNA, the CDR3 is TGTGCCAGCAGCTTAGCGCGCAGGGCCTACGAGCAGTACTTC. Translated: CASSLARRAYEQYF.

The V call is TRBV2, the J call TRBJ2-3; 12 bases line up with TRBD1. The CDR3 runs 17 residues. The J segment lost 5 bases and the V segment lost 6 bases, leaving 12 bases of the junction unmatched. CDR1 and CDR2 (germline): SNHLY, FYNNEI. CDR3 loop: CASRPLGTGGVGDTQYF. CDR3 nucleotide sequence: TGTGCCAGCAGGCCACTCGGGACAGGGGGCGTCGGAGATACGCAGTATTTT.

This clonotype was seen more than once but under ten times. The chain uses TRBV20-1 and TRBJ1-6; weak D call: TRBD1 (5 bases). CDR3 size: 17 residues. The germline gives CDR1 DFQATT, CDR2 SNEGSKA (reference sequence). V lost 1 base and J 6 bases, leaving 19 bases between the germline ends. CDR3 nucleotide sequence: TGCAGTGCTAGAGCCGTTGGGGTAACAGGTTTTAATTCACCCCTCCACTTT. Amino acids: CSARAVGVTGFNSPLHF.

With respect to this clonotype: One end of the junction fails to match germline, which may point to a read error. The chain combines TRBV11-2 with TRBJ1-2; weak D call: TRBD1 (5 bases). The CDR3 spans 17 residues. Germline assignment: CDR1 SGHAT and CDR2 FQNNGV. CDR3 in DNA: TGCGCCAGCAGCCAAGATAAGGCAGGGTTGGACCTCTATGGCTACACCTTC. Translated: CASSQDKAGLDLYGYTF. Looking up the rest from reference TRBV11-2 and TRBJ1-2 gives the full variable domain: EAGVAQSPRYKIIEKRQSVAFWCNPISGHATLYWYQQILGQGPKLLIQFQNNGVVDDSQLPKDRFSAERLKGVDSTLKIQPAKLEDSAVYLCASSQDKAGLDLYGYTFGSGTRLTVV.

This clonotype was counted many times. The genes are TRBV12-3 or TRBV12-4 and TRBJ1-2; the match to TRBD1 covers 10 bases. The CDR3 sequence is 15 residues long. Losses at the gene ends were 6 bases for V and 4 bases for J; bases not matched to a gene: 8. Here the CDR3 reads CASSQDRDRGYGYTF. In DNA, the CDR3 is TGTGCCAGCAGCCAAGACCGGGACAGGGGCTATGGCTACACCTTC.

There are a few counts of this clonotype. A far bigger clonotype differs at one base, so this is likely a read error. The rearrangement uses TRBV2 and TRBJ1-1; D perhaps matches TRBD1 (6 bases). Germline V lookup: CDR1 SNHLY, CDR2 FYNNEI. The CDR3 spans 13 residues. CDR3: CTSSQGRNTEAFF. In nucleotides, the CDR3 is TGTACCAGCAGTCAGGGGAGGAACACTGAAGCTTTCTTT. Based on the CDR3 plus reference TRBV2 and TRBJ1-1, the full variable domain is EPEVTQTPSHQVTQMGQEVILRCVPISNHLYFYWYRQILGQKVEFLVSFYNNEISEKSEIFDDQFSVERPDGSNFTLKIRSTKLEDSAMYFCTSSQGRNTEAFFGQGTRLTVV.

With respect to this clonotype: A much larger clonotype is one base distant, so this may be a read error. The chain couples TRBV27 to TRBJ2-3, with D unresolved. CDR1 is MNHEY and CDR2 is SMNVEV in the germline V gene (reference sequence). The CDR3 runs to 10 residues. The V end lost 6 bases, the J end lost 6 bases, and 4 bases lay between the germline ends. CDR3 bases: TGTGCCAGCAGGGATGATACGCAGTATTTT. Translating gives CASRDDTQYF.

This clonotype occurred many times. The rearrangement joins TRBV3-1 to TRBJ1-3; D call uncertain. With 4 bases removed from V and 1 base from J, the gap between germline ends came to 2 bases. Germline CDR1 LGHDT, CDR2 YNNKEL (reference sequence). The CDR3 runs to 12 residues. The chain's CDR3 is CASSRSGNTIYF. Here the CDR3 DNA reads TGTGCCAGCAGCCGTTCTGGAAACACCATATATTTT.